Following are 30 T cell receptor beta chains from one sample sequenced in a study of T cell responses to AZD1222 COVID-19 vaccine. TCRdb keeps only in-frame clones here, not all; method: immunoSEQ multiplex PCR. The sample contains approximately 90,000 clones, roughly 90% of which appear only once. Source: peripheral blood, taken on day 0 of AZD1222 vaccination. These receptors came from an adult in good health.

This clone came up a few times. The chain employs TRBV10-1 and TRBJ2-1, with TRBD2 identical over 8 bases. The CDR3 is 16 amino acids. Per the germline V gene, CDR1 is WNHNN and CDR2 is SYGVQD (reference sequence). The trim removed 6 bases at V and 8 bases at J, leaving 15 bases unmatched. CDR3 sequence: CASSVGMGLVQHEQFF. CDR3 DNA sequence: TGCGCCAGCAGCGTTGGTATGGGACTAGTCCAGCATGAGCAGTTCTTC.

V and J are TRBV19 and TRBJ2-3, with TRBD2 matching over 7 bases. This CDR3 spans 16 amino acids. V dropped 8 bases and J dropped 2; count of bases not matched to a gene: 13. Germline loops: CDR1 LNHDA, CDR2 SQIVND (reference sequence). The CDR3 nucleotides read TGTGCCAGTGGCCCCGCTTCGAGCGGGGCCACAGATACGCAGTATTTT. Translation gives CASGPASSGATDTQYF.

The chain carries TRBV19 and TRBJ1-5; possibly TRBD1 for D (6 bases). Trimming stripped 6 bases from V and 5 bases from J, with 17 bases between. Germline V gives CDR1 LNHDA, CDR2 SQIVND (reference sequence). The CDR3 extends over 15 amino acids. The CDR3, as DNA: TGTGCCAGTAGCCAGCCCGGACAGATGCATCAGCCCCAGCATTTT. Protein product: CASSQPGQMHQPQHF.

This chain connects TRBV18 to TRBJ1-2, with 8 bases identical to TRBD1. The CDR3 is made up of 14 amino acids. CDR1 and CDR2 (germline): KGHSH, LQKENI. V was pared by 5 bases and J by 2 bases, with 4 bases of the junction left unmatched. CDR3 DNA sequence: TGTGCCAGCTCATCGGGACAGGCCAACTATGGCTACACCTTC. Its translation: CASSSGQANYGYTF.

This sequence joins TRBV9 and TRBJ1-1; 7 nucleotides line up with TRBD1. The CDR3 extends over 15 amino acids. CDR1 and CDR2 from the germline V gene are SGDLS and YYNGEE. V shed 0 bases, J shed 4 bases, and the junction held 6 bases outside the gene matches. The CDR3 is CASSVVGGGVTEAFF. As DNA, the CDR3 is TGTGCCAGCAGCGTAGTGGGAGGGGGCGTCACTGAAGCTTTCTTT.

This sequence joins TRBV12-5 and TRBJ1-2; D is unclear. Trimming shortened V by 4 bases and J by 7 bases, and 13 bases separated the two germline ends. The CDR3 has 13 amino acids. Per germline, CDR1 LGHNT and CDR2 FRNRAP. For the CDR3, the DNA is TGTGCTAGTGGTTCTGACCGGATAGTTGGCTACACCTTC. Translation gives CASGSDRIVGYTF.

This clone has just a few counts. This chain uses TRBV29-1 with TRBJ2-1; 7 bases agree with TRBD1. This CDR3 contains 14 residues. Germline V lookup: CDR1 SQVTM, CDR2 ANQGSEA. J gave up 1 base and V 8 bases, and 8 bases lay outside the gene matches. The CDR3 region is CSSDDRDSYNEQFF. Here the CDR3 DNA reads TGCAGCTCCGATGACAGGGATTCCTACAATGAGCAGTTCTTC.

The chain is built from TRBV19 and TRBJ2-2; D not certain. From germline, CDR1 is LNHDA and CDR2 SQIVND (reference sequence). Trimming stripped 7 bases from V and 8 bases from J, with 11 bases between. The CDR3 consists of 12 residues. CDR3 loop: CASNRQEGELFF. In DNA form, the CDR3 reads TGTGCCAGTAACCGGCAGGAAGGGGAGCTGTTTTTT.

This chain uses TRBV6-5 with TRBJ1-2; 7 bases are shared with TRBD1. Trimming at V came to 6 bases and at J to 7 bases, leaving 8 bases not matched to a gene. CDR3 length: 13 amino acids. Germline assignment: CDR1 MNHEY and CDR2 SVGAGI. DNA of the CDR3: TGTGCCAGCAGACAACAGGGGATAGGTGGCTACACCTTC. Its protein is CASRQQGIGGYTF.

The CDR3 sequence is CASSIQDSPLHF. CDR3 sequence (DNA): TGTGCCAGTAGTATCCAGGATTCACCCCTCCACTTT. This chain joins TRBV19 and TRBJ1-6; no definite D call. CDR1 LNHDA and CDR2 SQIVND come from the germline V gene (reference sequence). The CDR3 consists of 12 residues. The germline V and J ends were trimmed by 3 bases and 8 bases, with 5 bases remaining between them. Filled out from reference TRBV19 and TRBJ1-6, the complete variable domain reads DGGITQSPKYLFRKEGQNVTLSCEQNLNHDAMYWYRQDPGQGLRLIYYSQIVNDFQKGDIAEGYSVSREKKESFPLTVTSAQKNPTAFYLCASSIQDSPLHFGNGTRLTVT.

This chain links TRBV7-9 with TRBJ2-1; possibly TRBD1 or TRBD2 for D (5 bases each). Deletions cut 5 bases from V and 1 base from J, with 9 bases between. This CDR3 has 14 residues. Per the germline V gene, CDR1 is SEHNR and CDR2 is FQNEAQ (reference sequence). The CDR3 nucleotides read TGTGCCAGCAGCCCCGGGACGTCCTACAATGAGCAGTTCTTC. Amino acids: CASSPGTSYNEQFF. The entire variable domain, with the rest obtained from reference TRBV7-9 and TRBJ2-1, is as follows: DTGVSQNPRHKITKRGQNVTFRCDPISEHNRLYWYRQTLGQGPEFLTYFQNEAQLEKSRLLSDRFSAERPKGSFSTLEIQRTEQGDSAMYLCASSPGTSYNEQFFGPGTRLTVL.

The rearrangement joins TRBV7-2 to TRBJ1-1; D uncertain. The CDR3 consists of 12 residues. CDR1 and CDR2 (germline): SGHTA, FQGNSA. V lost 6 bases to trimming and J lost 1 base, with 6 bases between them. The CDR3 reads CASRLRNTEAFF. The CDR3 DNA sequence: TGTGCCAGCAGGTTAAGGAACACTGAAGCTTTCTTT.

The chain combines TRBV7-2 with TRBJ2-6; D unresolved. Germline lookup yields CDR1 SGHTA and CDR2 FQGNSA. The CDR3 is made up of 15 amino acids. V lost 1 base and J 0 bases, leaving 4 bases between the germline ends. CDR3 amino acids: CASSLEYSGANVLTF. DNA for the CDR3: TGTGCCAGCAGCTTAGAATACTCTGGGGCCAACGTCCTGACTTTC. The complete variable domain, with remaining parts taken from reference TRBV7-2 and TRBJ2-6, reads GAGVSQSPSNKVTEKGKDVELRCDPISGHTALYWYRQSLGQGLEFLIYFQGNSAPDKSGLPSDRFSAERTGGSVSTLTIQRTQQEDSAVYLCASSLEYSGANVLTFGAGSRLTVL.

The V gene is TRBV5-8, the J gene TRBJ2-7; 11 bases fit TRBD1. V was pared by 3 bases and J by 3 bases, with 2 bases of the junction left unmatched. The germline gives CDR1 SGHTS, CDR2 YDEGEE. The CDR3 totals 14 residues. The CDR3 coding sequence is TGTGCCAGCAGCTACGGGACAGGGGGCTACGAGCAGTACTTC. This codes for CASSYGTGGYEQYF.

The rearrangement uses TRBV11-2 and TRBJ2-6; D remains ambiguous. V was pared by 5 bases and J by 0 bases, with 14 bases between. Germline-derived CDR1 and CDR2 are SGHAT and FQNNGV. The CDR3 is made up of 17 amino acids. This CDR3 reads CASSIPGGFSGANVLTF. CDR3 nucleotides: TGTGCCAGCAGCATCCCGGGCGGTTTCTCTGGGGCCAACGTCCTGACTTTC.

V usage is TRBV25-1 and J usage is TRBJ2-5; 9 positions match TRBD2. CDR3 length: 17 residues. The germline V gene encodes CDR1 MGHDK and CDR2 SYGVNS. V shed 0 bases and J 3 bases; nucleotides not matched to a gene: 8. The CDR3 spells CASSEYRLAGSKETQYF. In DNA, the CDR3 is TGTGCCAGCAGTGAATATCGGCTAGCGGGGTCAAAAGAGACCCAGTACTTC.

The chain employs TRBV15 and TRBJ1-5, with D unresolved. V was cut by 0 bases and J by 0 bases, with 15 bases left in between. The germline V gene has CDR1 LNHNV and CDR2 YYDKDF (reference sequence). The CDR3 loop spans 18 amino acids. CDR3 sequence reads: CATSRDEAGIYSNQPQHF. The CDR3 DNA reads TGTGCCACCAGCAGAGATGAGGCGGGAATCTATAGCAATCAGCCCCAGCATTTT. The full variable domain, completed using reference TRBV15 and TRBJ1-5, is DAMVIQNPRYQVTQFGKPVTLSCSQTLNHNVMYWYQQKSSQAPKLLFHYYDKDFNNEADTPDNFQSRRPNTSFCFLDIRSPGLGDTAMYLCATSRDEAGIYSNQPQHFGDGTRLSIL.

DNA of the CDR3: TGCAGCGTCCTCGGGAGTAACACTGAAGCTTTCTTT. Translating it yields CSVLGSNTEAFF. This rearrangement joins TRBV29-1 to TRBJ1-1, with no clear D. V was shortened by 6 bases and J by 2 bases, with 10 bases between the two germline ends. Germline CDR1 is SQVTM and CDR2 is ANQGSEA. This CDR3 has 12 residues.

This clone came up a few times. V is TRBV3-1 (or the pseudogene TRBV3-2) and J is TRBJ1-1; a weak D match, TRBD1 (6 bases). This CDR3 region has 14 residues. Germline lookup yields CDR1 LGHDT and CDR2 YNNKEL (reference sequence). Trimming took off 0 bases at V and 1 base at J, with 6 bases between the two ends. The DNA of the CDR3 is TGTGCCAGCAGCCAAGAACAGGGGAACACTGAAGCTTTCTTT. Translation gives CASSQEQGNTEAFF.

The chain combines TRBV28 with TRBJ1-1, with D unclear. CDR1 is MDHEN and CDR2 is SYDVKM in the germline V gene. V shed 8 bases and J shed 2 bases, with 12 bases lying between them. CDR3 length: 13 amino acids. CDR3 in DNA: TGTGCCAGCCGAACAGCGGGAAACACTGAAGCTTTCTTT. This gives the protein CASRTAGNTEAFF.

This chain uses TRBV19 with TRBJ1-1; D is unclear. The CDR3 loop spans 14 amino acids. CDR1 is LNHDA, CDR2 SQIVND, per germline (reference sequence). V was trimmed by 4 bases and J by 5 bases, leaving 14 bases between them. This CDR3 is CASSKAWDGTEAFF. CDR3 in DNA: TGTGCCAGTAGTAAGGCGTGGGATGGGACTGAAGCTTTCTTT.

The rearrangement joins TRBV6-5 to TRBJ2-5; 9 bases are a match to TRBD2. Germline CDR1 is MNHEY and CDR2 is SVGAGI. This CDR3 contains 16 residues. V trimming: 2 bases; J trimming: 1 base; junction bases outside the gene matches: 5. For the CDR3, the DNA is TGTGCCAGCAGTTACGGTTCAGCGGGGGGCCAAGAGACCCAGTACTTC. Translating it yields CASSYGSAGGQETQYF.

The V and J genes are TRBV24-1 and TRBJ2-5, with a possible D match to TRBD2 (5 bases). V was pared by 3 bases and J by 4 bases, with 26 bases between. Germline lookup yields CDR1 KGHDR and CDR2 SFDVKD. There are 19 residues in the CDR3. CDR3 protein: CATSDVRGVLDYPGETQYF. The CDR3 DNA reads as TGTGCCACCAGTGATGTCCGTGGAGTGTTAGACTATCCAGGAGAGACCCAGTACTTC.

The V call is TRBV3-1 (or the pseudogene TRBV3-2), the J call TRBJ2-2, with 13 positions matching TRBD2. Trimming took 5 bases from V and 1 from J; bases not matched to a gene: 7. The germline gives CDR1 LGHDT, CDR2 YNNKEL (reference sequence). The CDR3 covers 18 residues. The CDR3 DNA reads TGTGCCAGCAGCTCCGCGACTAGCGGGAGGCGGAACACCGGGGAGCTGTTTTTT. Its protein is CASSSATSGRRNTGELFF.

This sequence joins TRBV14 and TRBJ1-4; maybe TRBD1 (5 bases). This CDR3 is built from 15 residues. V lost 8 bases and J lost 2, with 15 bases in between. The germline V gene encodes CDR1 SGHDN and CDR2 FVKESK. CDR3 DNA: TGTGCCAGCCGACCCGGCGGGGCGACTAATGAAAAACTGTTTTTT. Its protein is CASRPGGATNEKLFF. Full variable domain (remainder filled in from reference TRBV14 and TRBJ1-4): EAGVTQFPSHSVIEKGQTVTLRCDPISGHDNLYWYRRVMGKEIKFLLHFVKESKQDESGMPNNRFLAERTGGTYSTLKVQPAELEDSGVYFCASRPGGATNEKLFFGSGTQLSVL.

CDR3 sequence: CASSWREAEDTQYF. CDR3 DNA: TGCGCCAGCAGCTGGCGGGAGGCCGAAGATACGCAGTATTTT. This chain uses TRBV5-1 with TRBJ2-3, with TRBD2 matching 8 bases. This CDR3 is built from 14 residues. V lost 3 bases, J lost 5 bases, and 5 bases stayed unmatched. The germline V gene encodes CDR1 SGHRS and CDR2 YFSETQ.

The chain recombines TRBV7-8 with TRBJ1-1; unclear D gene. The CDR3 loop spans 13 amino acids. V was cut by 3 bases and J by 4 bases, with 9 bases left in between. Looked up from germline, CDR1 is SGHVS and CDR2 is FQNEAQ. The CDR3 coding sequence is TGTGCCAGCAGCTTCGGGTCGGGCACTGAAGCTTTCTTT. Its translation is CASSFGSGTEAFF.

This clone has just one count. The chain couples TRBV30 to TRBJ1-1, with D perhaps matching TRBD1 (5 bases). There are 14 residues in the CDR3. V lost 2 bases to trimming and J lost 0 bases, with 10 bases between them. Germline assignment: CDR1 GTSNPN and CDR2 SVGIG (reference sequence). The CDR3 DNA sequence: TGTGCCTGGAGTAAACCAGGGATGAACACTGAAGCTTTCTTT. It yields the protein CAWSKPGMNTEAFF.

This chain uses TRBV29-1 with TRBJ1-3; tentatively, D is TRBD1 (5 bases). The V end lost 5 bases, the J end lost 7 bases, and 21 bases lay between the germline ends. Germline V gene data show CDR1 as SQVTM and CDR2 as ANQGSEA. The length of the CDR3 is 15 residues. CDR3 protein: CSVQSTLGPWNTIYF. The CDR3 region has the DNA TGCAGCGTTCAAAGTACCCTGGGACCCTGGAACACCATATATTTT.

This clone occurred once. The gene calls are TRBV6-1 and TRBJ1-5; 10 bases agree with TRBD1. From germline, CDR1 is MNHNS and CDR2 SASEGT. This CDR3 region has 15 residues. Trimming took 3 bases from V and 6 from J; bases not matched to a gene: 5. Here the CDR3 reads CASSDRDRGGQPQHF. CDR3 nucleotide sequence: TGTGCCAGCAGTGACCGGGACAGGGGCGGTCAGCCCCAGCATTTT.